Listed below are T cell receptor beta chains from one sample, sequenced in a study of T cell repertoires in cytomegalovirus infection. One entry per CDR3 protein, called by TCRdb with MiXCR from the reads. Of around 300,000 distinct CDR3 sequences in the sample, approximately 22% are singletons; the top ten hold under 25%. For these TCRs, the target antigens are not known. Sequencing used cultured PBMCs, obtained from culture after CMV antigen stimulation. The receptors stem from a human donor in good health (CMV status not recorded). Some clones in this sample may be carry-over from other donors' samples. Both conserved end residues are part of each CDR3. A D gene is named only where the DNA matches it firmly. The size of a clone is reported for some rows only, either as once, few or many, or as a class for expanded clones.

few,TRBV5-6,.,TRBJ2-5,TGTGCCAGCACAGAGGACAGATGGGAGACCCAGTACTTC,CASTEDRWETQYF
many,TRBV7-2,.,TRBJ2-3,TGTGCCAGCAGCATCCTAGTGAAAGATACGCAGTATTTT,CASSILVKDTQYF
.,TRBV20-1,.,TRBJ1-5,TGCAGTGCTAGACCTACAATAGGTCCTAACAATCAGCCCCAGCATTTT,CSARPTIGPNNQPQHF
many,TRBV7-9,.,TRBJ1-2,TGTGCCGCGCGGACAACGAAGGACCTTGGCTACACCTTC,CAARTTKDLGYTF
many,TRBV7-9,TRBD1,TRBJ2-1,TGTGCCAGCAGCTTAGGGCAGGGGGCGCACCGGGGTGAGCAGTTCTTC,CASSLGQGAHRGEQFF
many,TRBV7-2,.,TRBJ1-4,TGTGCCAGCAGCTTGTCCGGGAGTAATGAAAAACTGTTTTTT,CASSLSGSNEKLFF
.,TRBV6-2/TRBV6-3,.,TRBJ2-3,TGTGCCACTGTGCAGAGAGCTAGCACAGATACGCAGTATTTT,CATVQRASTDTQYF
few,TRBV19,.,TRBJ2-3,TGTGCCAGTAGTATTGTGACTCCGTCGGCAGATACGCAGTATTTT,CASSIVTPSADTQYF
few,TRBV7-6,TRBD1,TRBJ2-5,TGTGCCAGCAGCTTAAACGGTGGACAGGCCGGGGAGACCCAGTACTTC,CASSLNGGQAGETQYF
.,TRBV2,TRBD2,TRBJ2-2,TGTGCCAGCAGGGTACTAGCGGAGAGGGTCGGGGAGCTGTTTTTT,CASRVLAERVGELFF
.,TRBV4-3,TRBD2,TRBJ2-7,TGCGCCAGCAGCCAAGAAAGCGGGAGTTCTTACGAGCAGTACTTC,CASSQESGSSYEQYF
few,TRBV2,.,TRBJ2-2,TGTGCCGTAGATTTCGGACTTCGGGGGGAGCTGTTTTTT,CAVDFGLRGELFF
many,TRBV6-5,.,TRBJ1-5,TGTGCCAGCAGGTCAGGGTTCAACCAGCCCCAGCATTTT,CASRSGFNQPQHF
few,TRBV7-2,TRBD2,TRBJ2-1,TGTGCCAGCAGCGCACCGGGACTAGCGGGCCCGTTCTTC,CASSAPGLAGPFF
many,TRBV10-3,.,TRBJ1-5,TGTGCCATCAGTGGACAACCCTCCAATCAGCCCCAGCATTTT,CAISGQPSNQPQHF
.,TRBV9,.,TRBJ2-5,TGTGCCAGCAGCTCCAGGGCAATCCAAGAGACCCAGTACTTC,CASSSRAIQETQYF
few,TRBV7-2,.,TRBJ1-2,TGTGCCAGCAGCTTAGAGGCATCGTCGGGTGGCTACACCTTC,CASSLEASSGGYTF
few,TRBV30,TRBD2,TRBJ2-5,TGTGCCTGGAGCCACTGGGGGCTAGCGGGAGAAGAGACCCAGTACTTC,CAWSHWGLAGEETQYF
many,TRBV7-2,TRBD2,TRBJ2-1,TGTGCCAGCAGCCGCCGGACTAGCGGCTCCTACAATGAGCAGTTCTTC,CASSRRTSGSYNEQFF
many,TRBV4-1,.,TRBJ2-3,TGCGCCAGCAGCCCTGAAGCGGCGACTAGTTGGTCGTCGGATACGCAGTATTTT,CASSPEAATSWSSDTQYF
few,TRBV6-4,TRBD2,TRBJ2-3,TGTGCCAGCAGCATTAGCGGGAGTGCAGGCATTGCTACGCAGTATTTT,CASSISGSAGIATQYF
few,TRBV7-2,.,TRBJ2-7,TGTGCCAGCAGCCGCTCGACCGGACCCTACGAGCAGTACTTC,CASSRSTGPYEQYF
.,TRBV5-4,.,TRBJ2-3,TGTGCCAGCAGCTTGTTAGTCGGGGATATTATTACGCAGTATTTT,CASSLLVGDIITQYF
many,TRBV11-3,TRBD2,TRBJ2-3,TGTGCCAGCACTTTCGGGGGGAGAGGCACAGATACGCAGTATTTT,CASTFGGRGTDTQYF
few,TRBV6-2/TRBV6-3,.,TRBJ2-7,TGTGCCACTAAGGAGACTAGTCACGAGCAGTACTTC,CATKETSHEQYF
.,TRBV4-3,TRBD1,TRBJ1-5,TGCGCCAGCAGCCATTCCGCGGACAGGGAGGGTCAGCCCCAGCATTTT,CASSHSADREGQPQHF
.,TRBV20-1,.,TRBJ2-5,TGCAGTGCTGGTCCAGGGGCTCAAGAGACCCAGTACTTC,CSAGPGAQETQYF
.,TRBV4-3,.,TRBJ1-4,TGCGCCAGCAGCCACGCTACGGGGACTAATGAAAAACTGTTTTTT,CASSHATGTNEKLFF
few,TRBV11-2,TRBD2,TRBJ2-6,TGTGCCAGCAGCACGGGACTAGCGGGAGTAATAGCTGGGGCCAACGTCCTGACTTTC,CASSTGLAGVIAGANVLTF
many,TRBV7-2,TRBD1,TRBJ2-3,TGTGCCAGCAGCCGAAACAGGGGAGCAGATACGCAGTATTTT,CASSRNRGADTQYF
.,TRBV20-1,.,TRBJ1-1,TGCAGTGCTCGGCCGCTCATGAACACTGAAGCTTTCTTT,CSARPLMNTEAFF
.,TRBV6-2/TRBV6-3,TRBD1,TRBJ1-1,TGTGCCAGCGAGTCCGGGACAGCGAACACTGAAGCTTTCTTT,CASESGTANTEAFF
many,TRBV12-3/TRBV12-4,.,TRBJ2-3,TGTGCCAGCAGTTCCCGGACGGAAGGGGTTAGGACAGATACGCAGTATTTT,CASSSRTEGVRTDTQYF
many,TRBV7-9,.,TRBJ1-1,TGTGCCAGCAGCTTAGATTGGAACATGAACACTGAAGCTTTCTTT,CASSLDWNMNTEAFF
many,TRBV7-6,.,TRBJ2-3,TGTGCCAGCAGCCCCGGCCCGGTTGATACGCAGTATTTT,CASSPGPVDTQYF
.,TRBV7-9,.,TRBJ2-3,TGTGCCAGCAGCCCTATTACTAGGATAAGCACAGATACGCAGTATTTT,CASSPITRISTDTQYF
many,TRBV7-2,TRBD1,TRBJ1-4,TGTGCCAGCAGCTATACAGGGGTTGGGGAAAAACTGTTTTTT,CASSYTGVGEKLFF
many,TRBV7-9,.,TRBJ1-3,TGTGCCAGCAGCTCGTCCATCGTACGAAACACCATATATTTT,CASSSSIVRNTIYF
many,TRBV12-3/TRBV12-4,.,TRBJ2-1,TGTGCCAGCAGGGCGGGACTCTACAATGAGCAGTTCTTC,CASRAGLYNEQFF
few,TRBV7-2,.,TRBJ2-7,TGTGCCAGCAGTCTAAAAGGGACTGGGACCTACGAGCAGTACTTC,CASSLKGTGTYEQYF
.,TRBV29-1,.,TRBJ2-1,TGCAGCGTTTCGGCTGGCAATGAGCAGTTCTTC,CSVSAGNEQFF
many,TRBV24-1,.,TRBJ2-5,TGTGCCACCAGTGACCGGCAGGGGACCCAAGAGACCCAGTACTTC,CATSDRQGTQETQYF
few,TRBV20-1,.,TRBJ2-7,TGCAGTGCTAGAGATGCGAAAAACTACGAGCAGTACTTC,CSARDAKNYEQYF
few,TRBV19,TRBD1,TRBJ2-5,TGTGCCAGTAGGACAGGGCCGGGAGAGACCCAGTACTTC,CASRTGPGETQYF
.,TRBV6-2/TRBV6-3,TRBD2,TRBJ2-1,TGTGCCAGCAGTTTACGGTTGGGGGGGACTCTTTACAATGAGCAGTTCTTC,CASSLRLGGTLYNEQFF
many,TRBV24-1,TRBD2,TRBJ2-1,TGTGCCACCGCTCTAGCGGGGCGTTACAATGAGCAGTTCTTC,CATALAGRYNEQFF
.,TRBV6-6,.,TRBJ1-1,TGTGCCAGCAGTTACTCGACTGGGGGCGGCACTGAAGCTTTCTTT,CASSYSTGGGTEAFF
.,TRBV6-2/TRBV6-3,.,TRBJ2-7,TGTGCCAGCAGTTACACCCCCTACGAGCAGTACTTC,CASSYTPYEQYF
.,TRBV11-3,.,TRBJ2-2,TGTGCCAGCAGCTTGACAGACTTCACCGGGGAGCTGTTTTTT,CASSLTDFTGELFF
few,TRBV6-1,.,TRBJ2-6,TGTGCCAGCAGGGGAGAGGGCTCTGGGGCCAACGTCCTGACTTTC,CASRGEGSGANVLTF
few,TRBV27,TRBD2,TRBJ2-1,TGTGCCAGCAGTCCAGAGACTAGCGGGAGTGTCAATGAGCAGTTCTTC,CASSPETSGSVNEQFF
many,TRBV7-2,.,TRBJ2-1,TGTGCCAGCAGCTTAGATTTGCAGGGGTACAATGAGCAGTTCTTC,CASSLDLQGYNEQFF
few,TRBV4-1,.,TRBJ1-1,TGCGCCAGCAGCCAACCCCGGTCCAGGGACACTGAAGCTTTCTTT,CASSQPRSRDTEAFF
.,TRBV5-6,TRBD2,TRBJ2-5,TGTGCCAGCAGCCGATTGGGAGGGAGAGATCAAGAGACCCAGTACTTC,CASSRLGGRDQETQYF
many,TRBV7-2,.,TRBJ1-5,TGTGCCAGCAGCTTAGATGATTACGGAGGCCAGCCCCAGCATTTT,CASSLDDYGGQPQHF